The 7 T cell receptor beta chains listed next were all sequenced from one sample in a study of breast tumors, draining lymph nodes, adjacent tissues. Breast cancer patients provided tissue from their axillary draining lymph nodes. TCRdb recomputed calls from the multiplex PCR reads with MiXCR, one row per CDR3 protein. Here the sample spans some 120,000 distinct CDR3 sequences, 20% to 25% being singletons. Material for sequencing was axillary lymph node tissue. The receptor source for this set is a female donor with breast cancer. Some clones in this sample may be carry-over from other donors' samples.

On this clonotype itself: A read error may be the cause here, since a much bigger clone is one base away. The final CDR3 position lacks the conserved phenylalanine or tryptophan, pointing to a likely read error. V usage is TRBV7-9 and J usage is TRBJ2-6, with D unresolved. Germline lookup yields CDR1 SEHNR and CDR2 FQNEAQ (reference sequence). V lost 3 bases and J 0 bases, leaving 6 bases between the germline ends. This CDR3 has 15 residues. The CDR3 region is CASSFTSSGANVLTL. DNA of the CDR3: TGTGCCAGCAGCTTCACAAGCTCTGGGGCCAACGTCCTGACTCTC.

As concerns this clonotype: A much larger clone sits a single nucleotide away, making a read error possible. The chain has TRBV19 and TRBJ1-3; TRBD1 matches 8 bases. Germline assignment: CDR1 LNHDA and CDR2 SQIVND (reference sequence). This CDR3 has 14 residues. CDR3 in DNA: TGTGCCGGTAGGCTGGACAGGGCGGGAAACACCATATATTTT. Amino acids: CAGRLDRAGNTIYF.

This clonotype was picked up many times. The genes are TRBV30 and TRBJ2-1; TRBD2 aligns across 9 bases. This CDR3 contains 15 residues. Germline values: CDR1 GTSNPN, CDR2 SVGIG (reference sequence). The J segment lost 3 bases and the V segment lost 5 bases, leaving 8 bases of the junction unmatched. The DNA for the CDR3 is TGTGCCTGGGACTTGGGGACTAGCATCTACAATGAGCAGTTCTTC. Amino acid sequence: CAWDLGTSIYNEQFF.

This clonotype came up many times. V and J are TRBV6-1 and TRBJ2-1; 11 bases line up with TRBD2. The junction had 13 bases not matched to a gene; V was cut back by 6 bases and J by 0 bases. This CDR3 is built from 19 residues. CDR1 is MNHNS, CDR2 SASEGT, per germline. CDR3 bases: TGTGCCAGCAGGGAGACCTGGACTAGCGGGTTGAGCTCCTACAATGAGCAGTTCTTC. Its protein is CASRETWTSGLSSYNEQFF.

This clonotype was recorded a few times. The CDR3 region has the DNA TGTGCCAGTAGTGTAGTGGACGTAAACAATCAGCCCCAGCATTTT. It is translated as CASSVVDVNNQPQHF. This chain links TRBV19 with TRBJ1-5; D not resolved. V lost 5 bases, J lost 3 bases, and 14 bases lay in between. Germline values: CDR1 LNHDA, CDR2 SQIVND (reference sequence). The CDR3 contains 15 residues.

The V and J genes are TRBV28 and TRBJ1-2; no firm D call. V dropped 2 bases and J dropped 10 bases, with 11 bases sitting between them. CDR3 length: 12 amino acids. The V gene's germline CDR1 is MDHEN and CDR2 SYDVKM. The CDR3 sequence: CASSLPAGVYTF. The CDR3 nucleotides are TGTGCCAGCAGTTTACCCGCCGGGGTCTACACCTTC.

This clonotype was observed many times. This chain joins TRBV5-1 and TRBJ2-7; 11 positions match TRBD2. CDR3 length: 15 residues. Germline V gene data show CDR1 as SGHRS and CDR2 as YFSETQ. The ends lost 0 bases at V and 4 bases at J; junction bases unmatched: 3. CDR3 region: CASSLGVAGGYEQYF. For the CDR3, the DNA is TGCGCCAGCAGCTTGGGGGTAGCGGGAGGGTACGAGCAGTACTTC.